This TCR beta chain is drawn from a study of blood T cell repertoires in COVID-19. At the level of the study: Spain, Italy and the United States supplied samples that represented acute and convalescent COVID-19.

Repertoires were generated with immunoSEQ multiplex PCR, while TCRdb's copy carries only in-frame clones and drops some. The data show approximately 280,000 clones, approximately 80% seen once. CDR1 and CDR2 from the germline V gene are MNHNY and SVGAGI (reference sequence). The V and J ends lost 5 bases and 6 bases, in that order; junction bases with no gene match: 8. CDR3 size: 17 residues. Categorization into cohorts depended on clinical history that participants reported. V gene TRBV6-6 combines with J gene TRBJ2-2, with 14 nucleotides matching TRBD2. This sequence originates from a man aged 35 to 55 who had been exposed to COVID-19. The sequenced sample was PBMCs or T cells enriched from blood (not recorded which). DNA of the CDR3: TGTGCCAGCAGTCCGGGACTAGCGGGAGTATTTTCCGGGGAGCTGTTTTTT. Residues: CASSPGLAGVFSGELFF.